Below are 7 T cell receptor beta chains sequenced from a single sample in a study of cytomegalovirus exposure and HLA in healthy donors. The primer mix had 60 Vbeta and 13 Jbeta primers. Method: immunoSEQ multiplex PCR; TCRdb's copy keeps in-frame clones and lacks some. The data contain around 150,000 clones, around 68% of them seen just once; the ten biggest clones take up approximately 2.8%. Sequenced material: PBMCs. All receptors come from a woman aged 40 to 50 in good health and CMV-seropositive.

The V and J genes are TRBV20-1 and TRBJ1-1; the D is unclear. Germline V lookup: CDR1 DFQATT, CDR2 SNEGSKA (reference sequence). The germline V and J ends were trimmed by 6 bases and 7 bases, with 12 bases remaining between them. The CDR3 totals 11 residues. In nucleotides, the CDR3 is TGCAGTGCCGGAACGGGGTGTGAAGCTTTCTTT. This sequence encodes CSAGTGCEAFF.

This rearrangement joins TRBV6-5 to TRBJ2-5, with D perhaps TRBD1 (5 bases). The last part of the DNA fits TRBJ2-7 better; the J call may be wrong. The CDR3 runs 13 residues. The germline V gene has CDR1 MNHEY and CDR2 SVGAGI. CDR3 DNA: TGTGCCAGCACAAACAGGATTACCTACGAGCAGTACTTC. Protein sequence: CASTNRITYEQYF.

The chain recombines TRBV14 with TRBJ2-1; 10 bases are a match to TRBD2. Trimming at V came to 0 bases and at J to 10 bases, leaving 18 bases not matched to a gene. In germline, CDR1 is SGHDN, CDR2 FVKESK. The CDR3 contains 19 residues. CDR3 sequence reads: CASSQDSPTLAGVGREQFF. The CDR3 nucleotides read TGTGCCAGCAGCCAAGATTCCCCCACCCTAGCGGGAGTGGGCCGGGAGCAGTTCTTC.

The rearrangement links TRBV6-5 to TRBJ2-5, with TRBD2 matching 10 bases. Germline-derived CDR1 and CDR2 are MNHEY and SVGAGI. The length of the CDR3 is 15 residues. V dropped 6 bases and J dropped 5; count of bases not matched to a gene: 9. CDR3 loop: CASRFSGRSGETQYF. CDR3 in DNA: TGTGCCAGCAGGTTTAGCGGGAGGAGTGGGGAGACCCAGTACTTC.

V gene TRBV28 combines with J gene TRBJ1-4; no clear D. V was clipped by 3 bases and J by 6 bases, with 11 bases between them. Germline V gene lookup returns CDR1 MDHEN and CDR2 SYDVKM. CDR3 size: 14 residues. DNA of the CDR3: TGTGCCAGCAGTTTGTCGGGGATTCATGAAAAACTGTTTTTT. It codes for CASSLSGIHEKLFF. The variable domain in full, completed from reference TRBV28 and TRBJ1-4, reads DVKVTQSSRYLVKRTGEKVFLECVQDMDHENMFWYRQDPGLGLRLIYFSYDVKMKEKGDIPEGYSVSREKKERFSLILESASTNQTSMYLCASSLSGIHEKLFFGSGTQLSVL.

V usage is TRBV5-4 and J usage is TRBJ2-7; 9 bases map to TRBD1. Germline CDR1 reads SGHNT; CDR2 reads YYREEE (reference sequence). The CDR3 spans 16 residues. J gave up 3 bases and V 1 base, and 8 bases lay outside the gene matches. CDR3 in DNA: TGTGCCAGCAGCTTGAATGCCGGGACAGGGCTCTACGAGCAGTACTTC. Amino acids: CASSLNAGTGLYEQYF.

The chain links TRBV28 to TRBJ2-1; 10 positions match TRBD2. The CDR3 sequence is 15 residues long. Per germline, CDR1 MDHEN and CDR2 SYDVKM. Unmatched junction bases numbered 9, after V lost 5 bases and J lost 8 bases. In DNA form, the CDR3 reads TGTGCCAGCAGTACCGCTAGCGGGAGTATTCATGAGCAGTTCTTC. Its protein is CASSTASGSIHEQFF.